This is a list of T cell receptor beta chains from one sample in a study of T-cell memory formation after mild COVID-19. TCRdb passed the 5' RACE reads through MiXCR, listing each CDR3 protein once. The sample yields 50,000 or so distinct CDR3 sequences, less than 15% seen once. Specimen: PBMCs or a T cell subset sorted from them (not recorded which). The receptors shown here come from a man in his late teens or twenties who had mild COVID-19 (a few samples of this study predate the infection). Cell type and time point are not known. Both conserved end residues are part of each CDR3. The D gene is left open where the match is weak. Clone size is not always given. Where it is, it says once, few, many or a class for expanded clones.

D gene	V gene	J gene	clone size	CDR3 protein	CDR3 DNA
-	TRBV5-1	TRBJ1-2	few	CASSFDRDGYTF	TGCGCCAGCAGTTTCGACCGGGATGGCTACACCTTC
-	TRBV28	TRBJ2-1	many	CASSSNRRGSYNEQFF	TGTGCCAGCAGTTCAAATAGAAGGGGTTCCTACAATGAGCAGTTCTTC
-	TRBV11-3	TRBJ2-1	few	CASSFIPEGEQFF	TGTGCCAGCAGCTTTATCCCCGAAGGTGAGCAGTTCTTC
-	TRBV12-3/TRBV12-4	TRBJ2-7	many	CASSLVGGTYEQYF	TGTGCCAGCAGTTTAGTAGGGGGGACATACGAGCAGTACTTC
TRBD1	TRBV5-1	TRBJ2-3	-	CASSLGQPGDTQYF	TGCGCCAGCAGCCTGGGACAGCCGGGAGATACGCAGTATTTT
TRBD1	TRBV4-2	TRBJ2-3	-	CASSHGQGPSTDTQYF	TGTGCCAGCAGCCATGGACAGGGGCCGAGCACAGATACGCAGTATTTT
-	TRBV7-8	TRBJ2-3	few	CASSLAQAGVADTQYF	TGTGCCAGCAGCTTAGCGCAGGCAGGGGTCGCAGATACGCAGTATTTT
-	TRBV12-3/TRBV12-4	TRBJ1-1	-	CASSPQRAIEAFF	TGTGCCAGCAGTCCTCAAAGAGCTATTGAAGCTTTCTTT
-	TRBV21-1	TRBJ2-1	-	CASSILAPGGNEQFF	TGTGCCAGCAGCATACTAGCGCCGGGGGGGAATGAGCAGTTCTTC
TRBD2	TRBV5-1	TRBJ2-5	many	CASSLEGLAEETQYF	TGCGCCAGCAGCTTGGAGGGTCTAGCGGAAGAGACCCAGTACTTC